The 21 T cell receptor beta chains below all came from one sample that was sequenced in a study of T cells in Graves' hyperthyroidism and ophthalmopathy (dated by TCRdb to the late 2010s). Libraries were constructed by multiplex PCR. These reads were obtained on an Illumina HiSeq 2000. Amplification of TCR beta CDR3 regions was carried out from RNA transcripts. A first-round RT-PCR of the TCR CDR3 used the HTBI primer set with the Qiagen OneStep RT-PCR kit. TCRdb reprocessing: public reads trimmed at Q25 with fastp, clones called with MiXCR, in-frame beta chains kept. Rows with one shared CDR3 protein collapse into an entry with the most common genes and DNA. The sample table shows around 700,000 distinct CDR3 sequences, and around 20% are seen once. 15% to 20% of the sample rests with the top ten. The specimen sequenced was blood. The source is a woman aged 50 to 60 with Graves' hyperthyroidism that later progressed to Graves' ophthalmopathy.

The gene calls are TRBV6-2 or TRBV6-3 and TRBJ2-5; 9 bases map to TRBD2. The CDR3 loop spans 16 amino acids. Germline CDR1 MNHEY, CDR2 SVGEGT. J lost 2 bases, V lost 6 bases, and 10 bases had no gene match. The CDR3 sequence is CASRSARSGGQETQYF. The CDR3 region has the DNA TGTGCCAGCAGATCAGCACGGAGCGGGGGGCAAGAGACCCAGTACTTC.

The genes are TRBV5-1 and TRBJ1-6; 7 bases align to TRBD1. CDR3 length: 17 residues. Trimming cost V 1 base and J 7 bases; bases outside gene matches: 11. Germline assignment: CDR1 SGHRS and CDR2 YFSETQ. CDR3 region: CASSLTTGAVSNSPLHF. DNA of the CDR3: TGCGCCAGCAGCTTGACCACAGGGGCCGTAAGCAATTCACCCCTCCACTTT. Combining the CDR3 with reference TRBV5-1 and TRBJ1-6 gives the whole variable domain KAGVTQTPRYLIKTRGQQVTLSCSPISGHRSVSWYQQTPGQGLQFLFEYFSETQRNKGNFPGRFSGRQFSNSRSEMNVSTLELGDSALYLCASSLTTGAVSNSPLHFGNGTRLTVT.

This clonotype was counted at least ten times. The chain uses TRBV4-1 and TRBJ1-1, with 9 bases aligning to TRBD1. Looked up from germline, CDR1 is MGHRA and CDR2 is YSYEKL. Trimming at V came to 3 bases and at J to 6 bases, leaving 5 bases not matched to a gene. This CDR3 has 14 residues. The CDR3 DNA reads TGCGCCAGCAGCCACGAAGGACAGGGGTCTGAAGCTTTCTTT. Translated: CASSHEGQGSEAFF.

CDR3: CASWDGGVAKNIQYF. DNA for the CDR3: TGTGCCAGCTGGGACGGGGGGGTGGCCAAAAACATTCAGTACTTC. The V and J genes are TRBV6-2 or TRBV6-3 and TRBJ2-4; 8 bases match TRBD2. V lost 8 bases to trimming and J lost 1 base; unmatched junction nucleotides: 7. The V gene's germline CDR1 is MNHEY and CDR2 SVGEGT. The CDR3 sequence is 15 residues long.

This clonotype was seen repeatedly, ten times or more. The V and J genes are TRBV20-1 and TRBJ1-2; 9 positions match TRBD1. V shed 0 bases and J 4 bases; nucleotides not matched to a gene: 3. Germline V gives CDR1 DFQATT, CDR2 SNEGSKA (reference sequence). The CDR3 runs to 14 residues. This CDR3 reads CSARDLDRGYGYTF. For the CDR3, the DNA is TGCAGTGCTAGAGATCTGGACAGGGGCTATGGCTACACCTTC.

This clonotype was detected many times. The V gene is TRBV3-1, the J gene TRBJ1-6; 8 bases match TRBD1. J lost 4 bases, V lost 4 bases, and 3 bases had no gene match. Germline CDR1 LGHDT, CDR2 YNNKEL (reference sequence). The CDR3 is 15 amino acids. The CDR3 DNA sequence: TGTGCCAGCAGCCCCCGGACAGGGTATAATTCACCCCTCCACTTT. Amino acids: CASSPRTGYNSPLHF.

There are many counts of this clonotype. This chain connects TRBV20-1 to TRBJ2-3; TRBD2 agrees at 7 bases. V lost 3 bases, J lost 2 bases, and 2 bases stayed unmatched. The V gene's germline CDR1 is DFQATT and CDR2 SNEGSKA (reference sequence). The CDR3 length is 13 residues. CDR3 sequence (DNA): TGCAGTGCTAGCCGGGACTACACAGATACGCAGTATTTT. Translation: CSASRDYTDTQYF.

This clonotype was seen more than once but under ten times. V and J are TRBV6-1 and TRBJ1-5, with D uncertain. Germline V CDR1 and CDR2: MNHNS, SASEGT. The germline V and J ends were trimmed by 5 bases and 0 bases, with 8 bases remaining between them. The CDR3 extends over 14 amino acids. In nucleotides, the CDR3 is TGTGCCAGCAGTAACCTTGATAGCAATCAGCCCCAGCATTTT. Its protein is CASSNLDSNQPQHF.

This clonotype appeared many times. The gene calls are TRBV2 and TRBJ1-1; no firm D call. The CDR3 has 15 residues. Per germline, CDR1 SNHLY and CDR2 FYNNEI. Trimming stripped 7 bases from V and 1 base from J, with 16 bases between. Here the CDR3 DNA reads TGTGCCAGCACCCCCAGGCACGGAGAGAACACTGAAGCTTTCTTT. Its protein is CASTPRHGENTEAFF.

This clonotype has more than one count but fewer than ten. A much larger clonotype is one base distant, so this may be a read error. The chain links TRBV5-1 to TRBJ1-1, with D tentatively TRBD1 (6 bases). CDR1 and CDR2 (germline): SGHRS, YFSETQ. CDR3 size: 15 residues. The CDR3 sequence is CASGLGWGRRTEAFF. The CDR3 bases are TGCGCCAGCGGCTTGGGTTGGGGGCGTCGAACTGAAGCTTTCTTT.

The chain recombines TRBV5-8 with TRBJ1-1, with D possibly matching TRBD1 (6 bases). Germline V CDR1 and CDR2: SGHTS, YDEGEE. This CDR3 has 17 residues. V gave up 3 bases and J gave up 5 bases, with 23 bases separating them. The DNA of the CDR3 is TGTGCCAGCAGCTGGACAGATAGGCCTAAGCGAGAAACTGAAGCTTTCTTT. Translating gives CASSWTDRPKRETEAFF. Full variable domain (remainder filled in from reference TRBV5-8 and TRBJ1-1): EAGVTQSPTHLIKTRGQQATLRCSPISGHTSVYWYQQALGLGLQFLLWYDEGEERNRGNFPPRFSGRQFPNYSSELNVNALELEDSALYLCASSWTDRPKRETEAFFGQGTRLTVV.

The chain links TRBV27 to TRBJ1-6; TRBD1 is a possible D gene (6 bases). This CDR3 is 16 amino acids long. Trimming took 3 bases from V and 9 from J, leaving 18 bases between them. The germline CDR1 and CDR2 sequences are MNHEY and SMNVEV (reference sequence). CDR3 bases: TGTGCCAGCAGTTTTTTTCAGGGGCGCTCGGTTTCACCCCTCCACTTT. It codes for CASSFFQGRSVSPLHF.

Of note for this clonotype: This sequence may be a read error, since a much larger clone differs from it by one base. V and J are TRBV11-2 and TRBJ2-4, with D perhaps TRBD1 (5 bases). The CDR3 loop spans 15 amino acids. V lost 5 bases, J lost 0 bases, and 11 bases lay in between. The germline V gene has CDR1 SGHAT and CDR2 FQNNGV. Here the CDR3 reads CASSSNRLAKNIQYF. The CDR3 DNA follows: TGTGCCAGCAGCAGTAACAGGCTAGCCAAAAACATTCAGTACTTC.

The rearrangement uses TRBV6-2 or TRBV6-3 and TRBJ1-1; 7 positions agree with TRBD1. J gave up 5 bases and V 6 bases, and 15 bases lay outside the gene matches. The germline CDR1 and CDR2 sequences are MNHEY and SVGEGT. The CDR3 extends over 16 amino acids. In DNA form, the CDR3 reads TGTGCCAGCAGCCCTGGTGGACAGGTCTTAAGAACTGAAGCTTTCTTT. Translating gives CASSPGGQVLRTEAFF.

This clonotype was seen more than once but under ten times. This chain connects TRBV19 to TRBJ1-2; TRBD1 is a possible D gene (5 bases). V was cut by 10 bases and J by 8 bases, with 17 bases left in between. This CDR3 is 12 amino acids long. Germline-derived CDR1 and CDR2 are LNHDA and SQIVND (reference sequence). The CDR3 nucleotides read TGTGCCACCGCCGGGACGCCCTCGGGCTACACCTTC. It encodes CATAGTPSGYTF.

At least ten counts were recorded for this clonotype. The chain combines TRBV12-3 or TRBV12-4 with TRBJ2-1; possible D gene TRBD2, 5 bases. The germline V and J ends were trimmed by 7 bases and 10 bases, with 17 bases remaining between them. CDR3 length: 13 amino acids. In nucleotides, the CDR3 is TGTGCCAGCACCCTGGGCGGGTTCGGGGAGCAGTTCTTC. Translated, it gives CASTLGGFGEQFF.

This clonotype appeared a few times. The V call is TRBV24-1, the J call TRBJ1-5, with 7 bases matching TRBD1. J was trimmed by 3 bases and V by 4 bases; bases with no gene match: 5. The CDR3 is 15 amino acids. Germline CDR1 KGHDR, CDR2 SFDVKD. Here the CDR3 reads CATSEDGTVNQPQHF. In DNA, the CDR3 is TGTGCCACCAGTGAAGATGGGACAGTCAATCAGCCCCAGCATTTT.

The V gene is TRBV6-6, the J gene TRBJ1-2, with 11 nucleotides matching TRBD1. Looked up from germline, CDR1 is MNHNY and CDR2 is SVGAGI (reference sequence). CDR3 length: 17 residues. V gave up 2 bases and J gave up 8 bases; unmatched junction bases: 13. CDR3 sequence reads: CASSYQLGQGAPGGYTF. The CDR3 DNA reads TGTGCCAGCAGTTACCAACTCGGACAGGGGGCGCCCGGGGGCTACACCTTC.

In its sample, this clonotype was seen many times. V and J are TRBV3-1 and TRBJ2-7, with D perhaps matching TRBD2 (5 bases). The CDR3 has 14 amino acids. Germline V CDR1 and CDR2: LGHDT, YNNKEL (reference sequence). V gave up 0 bases and J gave up 5 bases, with 11 bases separating them. The CDR3 sequence is CASSQDWLADEQYF. As DNA, the CDR3 is TGTGCCAGCAGCCAAGATTGGCTAGCTGACGAGCAGTACTTC.

This clonotype occurred a few times. V usage is TRBV6-1 and J usage is TRBJ2-5, with a weak D call TRBD1 (8 bases). Trimming left V 4 bases short and J 5 bases short, with 14 bases between. Germline V gene sequence: CDR1 MNHNS, CDR2 SASEGT. The CDR3 is made up of 14 amino acids. For the CDR3, the DNA is TGTGCCAGCAGTGGGACAGGGAGGGGGGAGACCCAGTACTTC. Translating it yields CASSGTGRGETQYF.

This rearrangement joins TRBV6-2 or TRBV6-3 to TRBJ1-5; D may be TRBD1 (6 bases). V lost 9 bases to trimming and J lost 2 bases, with 14 bases between them. Germline V lookup: CDR1 MNHEY, CDR2 SVGEGT. The CDR3 length is 14 residues. CDR3 in DNA: TGTGCCAGTCAACAGGGTGGGGGCAATCAGCCCCAGCATTTT. It encodes CASQQGGGNQPQHF.